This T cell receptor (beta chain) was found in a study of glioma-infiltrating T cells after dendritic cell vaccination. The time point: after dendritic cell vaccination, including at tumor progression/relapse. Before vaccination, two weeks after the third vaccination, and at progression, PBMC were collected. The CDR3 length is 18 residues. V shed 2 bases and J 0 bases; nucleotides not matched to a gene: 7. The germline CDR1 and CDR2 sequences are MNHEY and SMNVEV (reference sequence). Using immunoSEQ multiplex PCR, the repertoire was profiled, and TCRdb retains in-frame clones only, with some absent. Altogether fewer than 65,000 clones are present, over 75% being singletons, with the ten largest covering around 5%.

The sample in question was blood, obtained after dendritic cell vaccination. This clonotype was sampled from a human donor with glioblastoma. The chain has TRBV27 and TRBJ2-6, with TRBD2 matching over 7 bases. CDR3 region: CASSLRGLPNSGANVLTF. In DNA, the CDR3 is TGTGCCAGCAGTTTACGGGGACTACCTAACTCTGGGGCCAACGTCCTGACTTTC. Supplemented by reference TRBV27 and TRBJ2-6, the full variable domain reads EAQVTQNPRYLITVTGKKLTVTCSQNMNHEYMSWYRQDPGLGLRQIYYSMNVEVTDKGDVPEGYKVSRKEKRNFPLILESPSPNQTSLYFCASSLRGLPNSGANVLTFGAGSRLTVL.